One and the same sample provided the 10 T cell receptor beta chains below, sequenced in a study of shared clonotypes between healthy human individuals. Sequencing was performed with immunoSEQ multiplex PCR; in TCRdb, only in-frame clones are kept and a portion is missing. In the table there are 600,000 to 750,000 clones, less than 95% of which are singletons. Sequenced: memory CD8+ T cells from PBMCs. The subset: CD45RO+ cells pooled with CCR7-negative TemRA cells. Every receptor here comes from a man aged 18 to 29 in good health. Some clones in this sample may be carry-over from other donors' samples.

The V call is TRBV5-6, the J call TRBJ2-3, with a weak D call TRBD1 (5 bases). The CDR3 totals 16 residues. The V gene's germline CDR1 is SGHDT and CDR2 YYEEEE. The germline V and J ends were trimmed by 0 bases and 6 bases, with 17 bases remaining between them. The CDR3 region is CASSLARASSRDTQYF. The CDR3 coding sequence is TGTGCCAGCAGCTTGGCCAGGGCTTCTTCGAGGGATACGCAGTATTTT.

The chain joins TRBV7-9 to TRBJ1-5; D remains ambiguous. Looked up from germline, CDR1 is SEHNR and CDR2 is FQNEAQ (reference sequence). V shed 1 base and J shed 5 bases, with 12 bases lying between them. The CDR3 is 15 amino acids. As DNA, the CDR3 is TGTGCCAGCAGCTTAGGGTGGGATCCCCATCAGCCCCAGCATTTT. Its translation: CASSLGWDPHQPQHF.

As for this clone: Other DNA sequences in the same sample also yield this CDR3. The chain uses TRBV28 and TRBJ1-1, with D tentatively TRBD1 (5 bases). CDR3 length: 16 amino acids. The germline V and J ends were trimmed by 3 bases and 0 bases, with 14 bases remaining between them. The germline gives CDR1 MDHEN, CDR2 SYDVKM. CDR3 in DNA: TGTGCCAGCAGTTTTGCAGGGCCACTTATGAACACTGAAGCTTTCTTT. Encoded protein: CASSFAGPLMNTEAFF.

The chain has TRBV11-2 and TRBJ2-1; D ambiguous. The length of the CDR3 is 16 residues. The germline V and J ends were trimmed by 1 base and 5 bases, with 15 bases remaining between them. Germline-derived CDR1 and CDR2 are SGHAT and FQNNGV. The CDR3 nucleotides are TGTGCCAGCAGCTTAGGGTATTTAACCCCGAACAATGAGCAGTTCTTC. It encodes CASSLGYLTPNNEQFF.

This clone has a single count. This chain connects TRBV5-1 to TRBJ2-7; 7 bases agree with TRBD2. The trim removed 4 bases at V and 2 bases at J, leaving 12 bases unmatched. The germline gives CDR1 SGHRS, CDR2 YFSETQ. The CDR3 is 16 amino acids. The CDR3 reads CASSVRGLAAPYEQYF. Here the CDR3 DNA reads TGCGCCAGCAGCGTCCGTGGGCTAGCGGCCCCCTACGAGCAGTACTTC.

The chain couples TRBV15 to TRBJ2-7; D ambiguous. V was shortened by 8 bases and J by 7 bases, with 18 bases between the two germline ends. The CDR3 has 13 residues. Germline values: CDR1 LNHNV, CDR2 YYDKDF (reference sequence). CDR3 in DNA: TGTGCCACCTCTCCTAGGGCTCACAGTGAGCAGTACTTC. Translation: CATSPRAHSEQYF.

The chain uses TRBV29-1 and TRBJ2-7; D might be TRBD1 or TRBD2, each matching 5 bases. Between the trimmed V and J ends, which lost 4 bases and 0 bases, there was a span of 10 bases. Germline CDR1 SQVTM, CDR2 ANQGSEA. This CDR3 is built from 13 residues. The CDR3 nucleotides read TGCAGCGTTGGAGGGACGTACTCCTACGAGCAGTACTTC. It encodes CSVGGTYSYEQYF.

In this sample, this clone turned up once. The J gene is TRBJ1-4, the V gene TRBV19; D is perhaps TRBD1 (5 bases). The CDR3 is 15 amino acids. Germline V gives CDR1 LNHDA, CDR2 SQIVND (reference sequence). V was cut by 6 bases and J by 6 bases, with 17 bases left in between. The CDR3 loop is CASSSKLGQDEKLFF. CDR3 coding DNA: TGTGCCAGTAGCTCAAAGCTGGGGCAGGATGAAAAACTGTTTTTT.

The chain recombines TRBV18 with TRBJ1-1; D is unclear. The V gene's germline CDR1 is KGHSH and CDR2 LQKENI. Trimming stripped 3 bases from V and 0 bases from J, with 20 bases between. The CDR3 covers 18 residues. The CDR3 is CASSPRGLTQGMNTEAFF. The CDR3, as DNA: TGTGCCAGCTCACCGCGCGGATTAACCCAAGGGATGAACACTGAAGCTTTCTTT.

V is TRBV10-1 and J is TRBJ2-3; no clear D. V shed 4 bases and J shed 6 bases, with 14 bases lying between them. Germline lookup yields CDR1 WNHNN and CDR2 SYGVQD (reference sequence). The CDR3 runs to 14 residues. The CDR3, as DNA: TGCGCCAGCAGTGTTAGCCACAGTGGGGATACGCAGTATTTT. The encoded protein is CASSVSHSGDTQYF.